This entry lists 12 T cell receptor beta chains sequenced from one sample in a study of spatial heterogeneity in lung cancer. MiXCR, applied by TCRdb to the 5' RACE reads, yields one record per CDR3 protein. Here the sample spans fewer than 3,500 distinct CDR3 sequences, 5.5% to 8.5% being singletons. Their recognized antigens are unknown. The time point is: sample taken at primary tumor resection. Findings of the study overall: The number of expanded tumor alpha and beta chains correlated with mutation number.

Sequences were derived from lung tumor tissue, sampled at surgery. All receptors come from a female donor with early-stage non-small cell lung cancer.

By its share, this clonotype is medium-sized. The genes are TRBV9 and TRBJ2-3; the D call may be TRBD1 or TRBD2 (5 bases each). The germline V gene encodes CDR1 SGDLS and CDR2 YYNGEE. Trimming pared 0 bases from V and 2 bases from J, leaving 13 bases between. The CDR3 has 16 amino acids. The CDR3 region is CASSVGIGATTDTQYF. CDR3 coding DNA: TGTGCCAGCAGCGTAGGTATCGGGGCGACCACAGATACGCAGTATTTT.

This clonotype rates as medium-sized. This chain connects TRBV18 to TRBJ1-1; 7 nucleotides match TRBD1. Per the germline V gene, CDR1 is KGHSH and CDR2 is LQKENI. The CDR3 contains 13 residues. The trim removed 4 bases at V and 3 bases at J, leaving 2 bases unmatched. CDR3 DNA: TGTGCCAGCTCACAGGGGGCTGACACTGAAGCTTTCTTT. Its protein product is CASSQGADTEAFF.

By share of the sample, this clonotype is medium-sized. The chain links TRBV5-5 to TRBJ1-5; D perhaps matches TRBD1 (5 bases). Trimming left V 3 bases short and J 1 base short, with 11 bases between. CDR3 length: 15 amino acids. The germline gives CDR1 SGHKS, CDR2 YYEKEE (reference sequence). CDR3 nucleotide sequence: TGTGCCAGCAGCTCCGGGACGGAGAGCAATCAGCCCCAGCATTTT. Its protein is CASSSGTESNQPQHF.

By proportion, this clonotype is medium-sized (0.01 to 0.1%). The V gene is TRBV4-1, the J gene TRBJ2-5; no definite D call. Germline loops: CDR1 MGHRA, CDR2 YSYEKL. V was pared by 4 bases and J by 4 bases, with 10 bases between. CDR3 size: 13 residues. As DNA, the CDR3 is TGCGCCAGCAGCCCTCAACCCCGAGAGACCCAGTACTTC. Its translation is CASSPQPRETQYF.

This clonotype was counted at least ten times. The CDR3 reads CASSQQGARVDEQFF. In DNA form, the CDR3 reads TGCGCCAGCAGCCAACAGGGGGCACGGGTCGATGAGCAGTTCTTC. This chain joins TRBV4-1 and TRBJ2-1; 8 bases are a match to TRBD1. The CDR3 spans 15 residues. V lost 2 bases and J lost 8; bases outside the gene matches: 8. The germline V gene encodes CDR1 MGHRA and CDR2 YSYEKL.

This clonotype has at least ten counts. The chain recombines TRBV6-1 with TRBJ2-5; D is perhaps TRBD2 (6 bases). Germline V gene sequence: CDR1 MNHNS, CDR2 SASEGT. V lost 1 base, J lost 1 base, and 16 bases lay in between. The length of the CDR3 is 17 residues. The CDR3 nucleotides read TGTGCCAGCAGTGAAGAGGGACTTCAAACTTTCCAAGAGACCCAGTACTTC. The encoded protein is CASSEEGLQTFQETQYF.

By share of the sample, this clonotype is medium-sized. This rearrangement joins TRBV3-1 to TRBJ1-1; D remains unclear. The CDR3 spans 13 residues. V lost 1 base and J lost 7, with 10 bases in between. Germline loops: CDR1 LGHDT, CDR2 YNNKEL (reference sequence). CDR3 bases: TGTGCCAGCAGCCAAGGAAAAGCCCTTGAAGCTTTCTTT. It encodes CASSQGKALEAFF.

This clonotype was seen many times. V is TRBV5-1 and J is TRBJ2-3; D is unresolved. This CDR3 is built from 14 residues. Trimming took off 0 bases at V and 4 bases at J, with 9 bases between the two ends. Germline CDR1 SGHRS, CDR2 YFSETQ. CDR3 sequence reads: CASSLGARADTQYF. The CDR3 DNA is TGCGCCAGCAGCTTGGGGGCTCGGGCAGATACGCAGTATTTT.

In its sample, this clonotype is medium-sized (0.01 to 0.1%). The rearrangement joins TRBV10-3 to TRBJ1-1, with TRBD1 matching 9 bases. The CDR3 consists of 13 residues. V lost 8 bases, J lost 1 base, and 2 bases stayed unmatched. Germline CDR1 ENHRY, CDR2 SYGVKD. As DNA, the CDR3 is TGTGCCATCGGGGACAGGGAGAACACTGAAGCTTTCTTT. Translated, it gives CAIGDRENTEAFF.

By sample share, this clonotype is medium-sized (0.01 to 0.1%). The chain employs TRBV9 and TRBJ2-3; TRBD1 agrees at 7 bases. V shed 0 bases, J shed 2 bases, and the junction held 3 bases outside the gene matches. The CDR3 covers 15 residues. Looked up from germline, CDR1 is SGDLS and CDR2 is YYNGEE. DNA of the CDR3: TGTGCCAGCAGCGTAGGGGGACAGACCACAGATACGCAGTATTTT. Protein sequence: CASSVGGQTTDTQYF.

This clonotype was seen repeatedly, ten times or more. V usage is TRBV2 and J usage is TRBJ2-1, with D possibly being TRBD2 (5 bases). The CDR3 runs to 14 residues. V lost 0 bases and J 5 bases, leaving 8 bases between the germline ends. Germline-derived CDR1 and CDR2 are SNHLY and FYNNEI. The CDR3 bases are TGTGCCAGCAGTGAAGCGAGGGCCAACAATGAGCAGTTCTTC. It codes for CASSEARANNEQFF.

This clonotype is medium-sized by share. The chain combines TRBV3-1 with TRBJ2-7; D call uncertain. Germline V gene lookup returns CDR1 LGHDT and CDR2 YNNKEL (reference sequence). Trimming removed 1 base from V and 8 bases from J, with 9 bases in between. The CDR3 extends over 12 amino acids. The CDR3 DNA sequence: TGTGCCAGCAGCCAAGTAACCAGCAAGCAGTACTTC. Translating it yields CASSQVTSKQYF.